This TCR beta chain was captured by sequencing in a study of blood T cell repertoires in COVID-19. Study details: The origin of the acute and convalescent COVID-19 samples was the United States, Italy and Spain. T cells, B-cell-depleted T cells, or PBMCs supplied cDNA or gDNA.

The CDR3 runs 13 residues. Germline-derived CDR1 and CDR2 are SQVTM and ANQGSEA. Trimming stripped 6 bases from V and 3 bases from J, with 12 bases between. Original processing notes: Amplification from reference gene primers served as the basis for estimated nucleated cell counts. Libraries were prepared by immunoSEQ multiplex PCR; TCRdb keeps only in-frame clonotypes and omits some of them. V and J calls and clone size come straight from that table; D and trimming were deduced from the DNA. Of roughly 290,000 clones listed, around 82% were seen once; the top ten hold around a sixth. While infection was still active, Seattle patients were enrolled and then followed longitudinally.

Sequenced: peripheral blood. This TCR was recovered from a person between 65 and 80 years old with COVID-19, enrolled during active disease. This chain connects TRBV29-1 to TRBJ1-5; maybe TRBD1 (5 bases). CDR3 in DNA: TGCAGCGTAGAGACAGCTATCAATCAGCCCCAGCATTTT. Translated, it gives CSVETAINQPQHF.